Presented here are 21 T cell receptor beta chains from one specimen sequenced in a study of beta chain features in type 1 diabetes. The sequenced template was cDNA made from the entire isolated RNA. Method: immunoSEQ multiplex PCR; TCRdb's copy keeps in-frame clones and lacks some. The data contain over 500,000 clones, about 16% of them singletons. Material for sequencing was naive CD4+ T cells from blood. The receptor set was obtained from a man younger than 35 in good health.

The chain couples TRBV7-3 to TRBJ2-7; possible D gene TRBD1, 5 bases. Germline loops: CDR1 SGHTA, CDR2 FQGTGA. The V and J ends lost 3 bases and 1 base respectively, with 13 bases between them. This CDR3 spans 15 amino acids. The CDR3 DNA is TGTGCCAGCAGCTTGGGCCAGGGCAAGTCCTACGAGCAGTACTTC. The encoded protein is CASSLGQGKSYEQYF.

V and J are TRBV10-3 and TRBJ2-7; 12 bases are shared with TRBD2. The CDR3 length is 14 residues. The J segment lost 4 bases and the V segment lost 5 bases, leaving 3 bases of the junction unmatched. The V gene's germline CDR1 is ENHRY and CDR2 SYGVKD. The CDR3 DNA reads TGTGCCATCAGTCCTAGCGGGGGGGCGTACGAGCAGTACTTC. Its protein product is CAISPSGGAYEQYF.

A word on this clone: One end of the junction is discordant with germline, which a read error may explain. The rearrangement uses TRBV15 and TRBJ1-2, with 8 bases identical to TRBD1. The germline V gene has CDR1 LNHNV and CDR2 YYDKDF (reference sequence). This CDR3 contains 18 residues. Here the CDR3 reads CVTSRGPIGQGAIYGYTF. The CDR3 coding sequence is TGTGTCACCAGCAGAGGTCCTATTGGCCAGGGGGCAATCTATGGCTACACCTTC.

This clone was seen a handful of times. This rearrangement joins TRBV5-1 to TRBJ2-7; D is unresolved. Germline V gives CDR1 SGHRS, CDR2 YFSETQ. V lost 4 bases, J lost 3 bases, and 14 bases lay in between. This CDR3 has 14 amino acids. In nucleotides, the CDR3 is TGCGCCAGCAGCCGGCCTAACTCGATCTACGAGCAGTACTTC. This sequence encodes CASSRPNSIYEQYF.

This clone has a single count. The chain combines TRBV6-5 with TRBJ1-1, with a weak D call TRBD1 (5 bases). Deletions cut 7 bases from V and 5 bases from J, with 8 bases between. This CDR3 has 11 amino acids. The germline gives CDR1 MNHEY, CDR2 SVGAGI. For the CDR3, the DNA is TGTGCCAGCACCGGGGGGACTGAAGCTTTCTTT. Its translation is CASTGGTEAFF.

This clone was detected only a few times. CDR3: CAWIGGAANTGELFF. As DNA, the CDR3 is TGTGCCTGGATCGGCGGGGCAGCGAACACCGGGGAGCTGTTTTTT. The chain recombines TRBV30 with TRBJ2-2, with D perhaps matching TRBD2 (6 bases). The CDR3 extends over 15 amino acids. V was pared by 4 bases and J by 0 bases, with 12 bases between. Germline values: CDR1 GTSNPN, CDR2 SVGIG (reference sequence).

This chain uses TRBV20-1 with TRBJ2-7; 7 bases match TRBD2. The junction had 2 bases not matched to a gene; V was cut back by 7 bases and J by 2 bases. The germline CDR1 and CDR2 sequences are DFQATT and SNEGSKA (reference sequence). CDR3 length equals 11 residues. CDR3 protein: CSGAGTYEQYF. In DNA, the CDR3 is TGCAGTGGAGCGGGAACCTACGAGCAGTACTTC.

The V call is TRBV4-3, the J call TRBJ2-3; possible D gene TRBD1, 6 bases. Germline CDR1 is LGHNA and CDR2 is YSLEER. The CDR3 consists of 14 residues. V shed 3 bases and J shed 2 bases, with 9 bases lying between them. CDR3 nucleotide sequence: TGCGCCAGCAGCCACGGACAGCTCACAGATACGCAGTATTTT. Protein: CASSHGQLTDTQYF.

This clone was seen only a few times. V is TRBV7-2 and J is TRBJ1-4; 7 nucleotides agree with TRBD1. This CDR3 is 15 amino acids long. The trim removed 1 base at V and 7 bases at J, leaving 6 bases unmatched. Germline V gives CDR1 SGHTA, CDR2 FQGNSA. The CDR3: CASSLGSGGSEKLFF. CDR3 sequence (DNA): TGTGCCAGCAGCTTAGGGTCAGGGGGAAGTGAAAAACTGTTTTTT.

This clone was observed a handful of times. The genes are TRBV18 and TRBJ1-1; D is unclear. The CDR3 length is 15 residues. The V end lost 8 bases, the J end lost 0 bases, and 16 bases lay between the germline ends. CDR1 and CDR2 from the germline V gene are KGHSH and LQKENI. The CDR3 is CASRNPGRMNTEAFF. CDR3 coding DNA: TGTGCCAGCCGTAACCCAGGACGGATGAACACTGAAGCTTTCTTT.

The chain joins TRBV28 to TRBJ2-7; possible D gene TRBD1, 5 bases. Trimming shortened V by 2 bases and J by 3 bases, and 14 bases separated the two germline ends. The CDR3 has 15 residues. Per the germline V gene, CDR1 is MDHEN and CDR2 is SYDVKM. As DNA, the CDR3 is TGTGCCAGCAGTTTAAGTTCGCAGGGAAACTACGAGCAGTACTTC. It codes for CASSLSSQGNYEQYF. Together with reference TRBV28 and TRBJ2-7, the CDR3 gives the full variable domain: DVKVTQSSRYLVKRTGEKVFLECVQDMDHENMFWYRQDPGLGLRLIYFSYDVKMKEKGDIPEGYSVSREKKERFSLILESASTNQTSMYLCASSLSSQGNYEQYFGPGTRLTVT.

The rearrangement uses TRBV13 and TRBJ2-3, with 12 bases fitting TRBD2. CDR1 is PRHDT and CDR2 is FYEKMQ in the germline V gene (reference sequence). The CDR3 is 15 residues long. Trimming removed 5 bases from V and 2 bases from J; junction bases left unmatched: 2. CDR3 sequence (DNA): TGTGCCAGCAGCACTAGCGGGAGGACCACAGATACGCAGTATTTT. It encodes CASSTSGRTTDTQYF.

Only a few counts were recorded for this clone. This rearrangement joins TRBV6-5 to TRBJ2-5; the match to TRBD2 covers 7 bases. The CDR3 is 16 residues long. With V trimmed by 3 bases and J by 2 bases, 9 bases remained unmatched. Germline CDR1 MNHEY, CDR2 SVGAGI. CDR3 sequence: CASSYPSGTIQETQYF. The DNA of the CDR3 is TGTGCCAGCAGTTATCCCAGCGGGACCATTCAAGAGACCCAGTACTTC.

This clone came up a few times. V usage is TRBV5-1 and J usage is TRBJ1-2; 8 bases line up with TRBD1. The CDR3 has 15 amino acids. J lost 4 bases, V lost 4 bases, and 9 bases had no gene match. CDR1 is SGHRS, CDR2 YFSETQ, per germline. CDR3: CASSLGDRSLYGYTF. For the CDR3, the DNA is TGCGCCAGCAGCCTTGGGGACAGGAGCCTCTATGGCTACACCTTC. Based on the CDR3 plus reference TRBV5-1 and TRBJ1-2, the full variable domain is KAGVTQTPRYLIKTRGQQVTLSCSPISGHRSVSWYQQTPGQGLQFLFEYFSETQRNKGNFPGRFSGRQFSNSRSEMNVSTLELGDSALYLCASSLGDRSLYGYTFGSGTRLTVV.

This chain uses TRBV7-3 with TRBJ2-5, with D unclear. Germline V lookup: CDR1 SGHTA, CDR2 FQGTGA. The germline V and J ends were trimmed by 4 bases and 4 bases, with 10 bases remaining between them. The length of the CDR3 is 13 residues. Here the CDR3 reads CASSSSLTETQYF. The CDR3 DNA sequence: TGTGCCAGCAGCTCCTCACTTACAGAGACCCAGTACTTC.

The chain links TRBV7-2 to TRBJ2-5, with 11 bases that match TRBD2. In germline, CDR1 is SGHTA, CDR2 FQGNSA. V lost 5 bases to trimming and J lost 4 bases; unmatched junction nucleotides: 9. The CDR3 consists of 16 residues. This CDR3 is CASSPNSGGAGETQYF. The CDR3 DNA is TGTGCCAGCAGCCCGAATAGCGGGGGGGCGGGAGAGACCCAGTACTTC.

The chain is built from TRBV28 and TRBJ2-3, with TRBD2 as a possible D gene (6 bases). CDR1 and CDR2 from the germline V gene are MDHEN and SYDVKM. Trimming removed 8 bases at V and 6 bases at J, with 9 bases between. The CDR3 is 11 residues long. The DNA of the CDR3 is TGTGCCAGCCGGGGGATGGATACGCAGTATTTT. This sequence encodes CASRGMDTQYF.

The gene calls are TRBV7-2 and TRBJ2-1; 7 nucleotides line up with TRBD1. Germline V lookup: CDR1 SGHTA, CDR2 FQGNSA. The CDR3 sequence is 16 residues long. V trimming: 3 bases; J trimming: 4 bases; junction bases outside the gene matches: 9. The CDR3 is CASSFWTGRAYNEQFF. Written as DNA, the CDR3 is TGTGCCAGCAGCTTCTGGACAGGACGGGCATACAATGAGCAGTTCTTC. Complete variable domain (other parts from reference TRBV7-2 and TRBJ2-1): GAGVSQSPSNKVTEKGKDVELRCDPISGHTALYWYRQSLGQGLEFLIYFQGNSAPDKSGLPSDRFSAERTGGSVSTLTIQRTQQEDSAVYLCASSFWTGRAYNEQFFGPGTRLTVL.

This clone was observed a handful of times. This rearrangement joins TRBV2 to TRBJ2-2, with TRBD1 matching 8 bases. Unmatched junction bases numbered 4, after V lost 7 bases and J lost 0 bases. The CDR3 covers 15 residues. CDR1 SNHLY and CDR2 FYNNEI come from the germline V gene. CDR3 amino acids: CASKGTGANTGELFF. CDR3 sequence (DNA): TGTGCCAGCAAGGGGACAGGAGCGAACACCGGGGAGCTGTTTTTT.

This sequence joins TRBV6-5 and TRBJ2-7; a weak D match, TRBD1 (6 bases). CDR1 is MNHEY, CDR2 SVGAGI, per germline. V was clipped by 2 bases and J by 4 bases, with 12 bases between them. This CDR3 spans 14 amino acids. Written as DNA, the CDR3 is TGTGCCAGCAGTTACGGGCAGGGGCAATACGAGCAGTACTTC. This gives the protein CASSYGQGQYEQYF.

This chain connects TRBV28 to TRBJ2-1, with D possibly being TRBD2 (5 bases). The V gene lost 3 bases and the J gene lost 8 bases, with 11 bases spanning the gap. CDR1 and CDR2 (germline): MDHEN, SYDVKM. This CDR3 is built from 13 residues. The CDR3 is CASSLSGYHEQFF. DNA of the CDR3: TGTGCCAGCAGTTTGTCGGGGTACCATGAGCAGTTCTTC.